Listed here are 26 T cell receptor beta chains from one sample, sequenced in a study of T-cell reconstitution after alpha-beta-depleted transplantation in children. Preparation of the TCRbeta library involved a method that used unique molecular identifiers. A single record per CDR3 protein comes from TCRdb applying MiXCR to the PCR reads. The table lists around 410,000 distinct CDR3 sequences, roughly 10% of them singletons. The starting material was PBMCs from the stem cell graft donor, obtained from the stem cell graft. These receptors were obtained from a human donor who donated a stem cell graft to a child with acute myeloid leukemia.

This clonotype was seen many times. The CDR3 region has the DNA TGTGCCATCAAATCTAGCGGGAGCGCGGATACGCAGTATTTT. Protein product: CAIKSSGSADTQYF. The V and J genes are TRBV10-3 and TRBJ2-3; 10 nucleotides agree with TRBD2. The J segment lost 6 bases and the V segment lost 7 bases, leaving 7 bases of the junction unmatched. The CDR3 runs 14 residues. Germline CDR1 and CDR2: ENHRY and SYGVKD.

This chain links TRBV12-3 or TRBV12-4 with TRBJ1-2; 8 bases are a match to TRBD1. The CDR3 spans 14 residues. V gave up 6 bases and J gave up 3 bases; unmatched junction bases: 6. The CDR3 sequence: CASSRTGRDYGYTF. Written as DNA, the CDR3 is TGTGCCAGCAGCCGGACAGGGCGGGACTATGGCTACACCTTC.

The V and J genes are TRBV9 and TRBJ2-2, with 9 bases that match TRBD1. This CDR3 has 15 residues. The germline V gene has CDR1 SGDLS and CDR2 YYNGEE. J was trimmed by 7 bases and V by 0 bases; bases with no gene match: 4. CDR3 DNA: TGTGCCAGCAGCGTAGCTTGGACAGGGGTCGGGGAGCTGTTTTTT. Translation: CASSVAWTGVGELFF.

This clonotype has ten or more counts. This chain links TRBV5-5 with TRBJ1-1, with TRBD1 matching 8 bases. The CDR3 consists of 14 residues. Unmatched junction bases numbered 0, after V lost 1 base and J lost 1 base. Germline loops: CDR1 SGHKS, CDR2 YYEKEE (reference sequence). The CDR3: CASSLQGANTEAFF. CDR3 bases: TGTGCCAGCAGCTTGCAGGGGGCGAACACTGAAGCTTTCTTT.

There are a few counts of this clonotype. V usage is TRBV15 and J usage is TRBJ2-7, with 8 bases that match TRBD1. CDR1 LNHNV and CDR2 YYDKDF come from the germline V gene (reference sequence). This CDR3 region has 15 residues. J gave up 2 bases and V 0 bases, and 3 bases lay outside the gene matches. Here the CDR3 DNA reads TGTGCCACCAGCAGAGACCAGGGGGCCCCCTACGAGCAGTACGTC. Its protein is CATSRDQGAPYEQYV.

This clonotype was picked up a small number of times. V usage is TRBV20-1 and J usage is TRBJ2-3; TRBD2 matches 8 bases. CDR1 is DFQATT, CDR2 SNEGSKA, per germline (reference sequence). The CDR3 covers 17 residues. Trimming removed 5 bases from V and 3 bases from J; junction bases left unmatched: 16. In nucleotides, the CDR3 is TGCAGTGCTGACGGAGTTACGTGGCGGGGGGCGACAGATACGCAGTATTTT. Translated: CSADGVTWRGATDTQYF.

This clonotype was observed a handful of times. The chain couples TRBV5-1 to TRBJ2-2; D is unclear. CDR1 and CDR2 (germline): SGHRS, YFSETQ. Trimming pared 3 bases from V and 5 bases from J, leaving 11 bases between. This CDR3 contains 14 residues. The CDR3: CASSSAIWTGELFF. DNA of the CDR3: TGCGCCAGCAGCTCGGCTATTTGGACCGGGGAGCTGTTTTTT.

This clonotype was seen only once. The J gene is TRBJ2-3, the V gene TRBV7-9; TRBD2 matches at 13 bases. CDR3 length equals 17 residues. V gave up 2 bases and J gave up 3 bases; unmatched junction bases: 5. Germline V gene lookup returns CDR1 SEHNR and CDR2 FQNEAQ (reference sequence). CDR3 region: CASSLLKGLAGTDTQYF. CDR3 in DNA: TGTGCCAGCAGCTTATTAAAGGGACTAGCGGGAACAGATACGCAGTATTTT.

A few counts support this clonotype. This chain uses TRBV7-9 with TRBJ1-1; TRBD1 matches at 7 bases. CDR3 length: 14 residues. CDR1 and CDR2 (germline): SEHNR, FQNEAQ (reference sequence). The V segment lost 2 bases and the J segment 2 bases; nucleotides outside the gene matches: 2. The CDR3 protein is CASSLTGDNTEAFF. CDR3 bases: TGTGCCAGCAGCTTAACAGGGGATAACACTGAAGCTTTCTTT.

In its sample, this clonotype was seen many times. The J gene is TRBJ2-7, the V gene TRBV12-3 or TRBV12-4; D not certain. The CDR3 runs 14 residues. Between the trimmed V and J ends, which lost 2 bases and 0 bases, there was a span of 8 bases. The CDR3 loop is CASSLSVGSYEQYF. CDR3 bases: TGTGCCAGCAGTTTATCCGTAGGCTCCTACGAGCAGTACTTC.

This clonotype has more than one count but fewer than ten. The chain couples TRBV7-9 to TRBJ1-4, with D unclear. Germline CDR1 and CDR2: SEHNR and FQNEAQ (reference sequence). CDR3 length equals 12 residues. V was cut by 8 bases and J by 4 bases, with 8 bases left in between. CDR3 in DNA: TGTGCCAGCGACCTGAATAATGAAAAACTGTTTTTT. Encoded protein: CASDLNNEKLFF.

The chain uses TRBV12-3 or TRBV12-4 and TRBJ2-1; 12 positions agree with TRBD2. The CDR3 contains 15 residues. Trimming at V came to 5 bases and at J to 9 bases, leaving 8 bases not matched to a gene. The CDR3 region is CASSITSGRRGEQFF. In nucleotides, the CDR3 is TGTGCCAGCAGTATTACTAGCGGGAGGCGCGGTGAGCAGTTCTTC.

The chain is built from TRBV20-1 and TRBJ1-2; 9 bases match TRBD1. V trimming: 6 bases; J trimming: 1 base; junction bases outside the gene matches: 9. The CDR3 has 15 residues. Germline CDR1 DFQATT, CDR2 SNEGSKA (reference sequence). CDR3 loop: CSAPIRDRDNYGYTF. CDR3 bases: TGCAGTGCCCCTATCCGGGACAGGGATAACTATGGCTACACCTTC.

This clonotype showed up just a few times. The rearrangement links TRBV5-6 to TRBJ2-1; D possibly corresponds to TRBD2 (6 bases). This CDR3 spans 12 amino acids. Germline V lookup: CDR1 SGHDT, CDR2 YYEEEE. The V gene lost 5 bases and the J gene lost 8 bases, with 11 bases spanning the gap. CDR3 DNA: TGTGCCAGCAGGGGGGGTGGTCATGAGCAGTTCTTC. Translated, it gives CASRGGGHEQFF.

The genes are TRBV25-1 and TRBJ2-5, with 8 bases that match TRBD1. The germline V gene has CDR1 MGHDK and CDR2 SYGVNS. The CDR3 sequence is 14 residues long. V shed 4 bases and J 4 bases; nucleotides not matched to a gene: 5. CDR3 sequence reads: CASSAPGGAETQYF. The CDR3 DNA sequence: TGTGCCAGCAGTGCTCCAGGGGGCGCAGAGACCCAGTACTTC.

The gene calls are TRBV10-3 and TRBJ2-3; 9 positions match TRBD2. Germline-derived CDR1 and CDR2 are ENHRY and SYGVKD. V was pared by 10 bases and J by 6 bases, with 8 bases of the junction left unmatched. This CDR3 spans 13 amino acids. The CDR3: CATAGTSSDTQYF. DNA for the CDR3: TGTGCCACAGCCGGGACTAGCTCGGATACGCAGTATTTT.

J is TRBJ1-6 and V is TRBV5-1, with D tentatively TRBD1 (5 bases). Trimming shortened V by 8 bases and J by 7 bases, and 13 bases separated the two germline ends. Germline loops: CDR1 SGHRS, CDR2 YFSETQ. CDR3 size: 13 residues. The CDR3 nucleotides read TGCGCCAGTTACCGGGACGAAAATTCACCCCTCCACTTT. This translates into CASYRDENSPLHF.

This clonotype was recorded a few times. The rearrangement links TRBV5-1 to TRBJ2-1; D unclear. Germline V gives CDR1 SGHRS, CDR2 YFSETQ. V was clipped by 3 bases and J by 9 bases, with 16 bases between them. The CDR3 sequence is 14 residues long. CDR3 DNA: TGCGCCAGCAGCTCCACCTCCGCGGACGGTGAGCAGTTCTTC. Residues: CASSSTSADGEQFF.

On this clonotype: A read error may account for a junction end that differs from germline. The chain has TRBV20-1 and TRBJ2-1; TRBD2 agrees at 9 bases. The CDR3 consists of 15 residues. Germline V gene sequence: CDR1 DFQATT, CDR2 SNEGSKA (reference sequence). CDR3 sequence reads: CSARDQRGAYNDQFF. The CDR3 DNA sequence: TGCAGTGCTAGAGACCAGCGGGGGGCCTACAATGACCAGTTCTTC.

On this clonotype: Since a much larger clone is just one base distant, this may be a read error. The rearrangement joins TRBV20-1 to TRBJ2-1, with D possibly TRBD2 on 6 matching bases. This CDR3 has 14 amino acids. Germline V lookup: CDR1 DFQATT, CDR2 SNEGSKA (reference sequence). The V end was cut by 6 bases, the J end by 5 bases, with 17 bases between. This CDR3 is CSATPGALHNEQFF. In DNA, the CDR3 is TGCAGTGCCACCCCGGGAGCTTTACACAATGAGCAGTTCTTC.

This clonotype was picked up a small number of times. The gene calls are TRBV29-1 and TRBJ2-7; unclear D gene. This CDR3 region has 13 residues. V was pared by 5 bases and J by 5 bases, with 16 bases between. Germline V CDR1 and CDR2: SQVTM, ANQGSEA. The CDR3 spells CSVLPEIGDEQYF. Written as DNA, the CDR3 is TGCAGCGTTCTTCCCGAGATTGGTGACGAGCAGTACTTC.

This clonotype was counted only a few times. The rearrangement uses TRBV29-1 and TRBJ2-3; D is perhaps TRBD2 (6 bases). Germline V CDR1 and CDR2: SQVTM, ANQGSEA. This CDR3 has 14 residues. Between the trimmed V and J ends, which lost 6 bases and 2 bases, there was a span of 15 bases. In DNA, the CDR3 is TGCAGCGTGGCCCAGGCTAGCGACACAGATACGCAGTATTTT. Translating gives CSVAQASDTDTQYF.

This chain links TRBV25-1 with TRBJ2-4; TRBD1 might be the D (6 bases). Germline loops: CDR1 MGHDK, CDR2 SYGVNS. The CDR3 spans 15 residues. V lost 7 bases and J lost 3, with 16 bases in between. The CDR3 DNA reads as TGTGCCAGCACCGCCCTGACAGGAAACAAAAACATTCAGTACTTC. Amino acid sequence: CASTALTGNKNIQYF.

There are a few counts of this clonotype. This rearrangement joins TRBV21-1 to TRBJ2-5; the DNA was not used to check the table's D call, TRBD2. TRBV21-1 is a pseudogene locus. This CDR3 contains 15 residues. The CDR3 protein is CASSKVGQARETQYF. In DNA, the CDR3 is TGTGCCAGCAGCAAAGTAGGGCAGGCTAGGGAGACCCAGTACTTC.

In this sample, this clonotype turned up a few times. The V call is TRBV20-1, the J call TRBJ2-6, with D hard to call. The CDR3 sequence is 17 residues long. Germline V lookup: CDR1 DFQATT, CDR2 SNEGSKA (reference sequence). V lost 3 bases to trimming and J lost 0 bases, with 15 bases between them. The CDR3 bases are TGCAGTGCTAGCTTGGCGTCTTTAAGCTCTGGGGCCAACGTCCTGACTTTC. It is translated as CSASLASLSSGANVLTF.

The chain employs TRBV5-1 and TRBJ2-7; tentative D call: TRBD2 (5 bases). The germline V gene encodes CDR1 SGHRS and CDR2 YFSETQ. V was pared by 2 bases and J by 7 bases, with 7 bases between. This CDR3 has 11 residues. In DNA, the CDR3 is TGCGCCAGCAGCTTCACGGGAGAGCAGTACTTC. It is translated as CASSFTGEQYF.